The 11 T cell receptor beta chains reported below all come from one sample, sequenced in a study of technical replicates of blood from several donors. The assay was immunoSEQ multiplex PCR, and TCRdb's table has in-frame clones only and misses some. The sample has about 64,000 clones, approximately 86% seen once. The sequenced sample was PBMCs. These receptors came from a human donor in good health. Some clones in this sample may be carry-over from other donors' samples.

The chain links TRBV6-6 to TRBJ2-1, with a tentative D call TRBD2 (5 bases). The CDR3 has 13 amino acids. Per the germline V gene, CDR1 is MNHNY and CDR2 is SVGAGI (reference sequence). Trimming took 4 bases from V and 2 from J, leaving 6 bases between them. The CDR3 nucleotides read TGTGCCAGCAGTTCGGGAACCTACAATGAGCAGTTCTTC. This gives the protein CASSSGTYNEQFF.

The V call is TRBV29-1, the J call TRBJ2-6; no clear D gene. This CDR3 is built from 15 residues. V lost 7 bases to trimming and J lost 0 bases, with 13 bases between them. Germline loops: CDR1 SQVTM, CDR2 ANQGSEA. CDR3 region: CSAHSQSSGANVLTF. The CDR3 DNA reads as TGCAGCGCCCACTCCCAAAGCTCTGGGGCCAACGTCCTGACTTTC.

The rearrangement links TRBV29-1 to TRBJ2-7; 8 nucleotides align to TRBD2. The V gene's germline CDR1 is SQVTM and CDR2 ANQGSEA. After removal of 2 bases from V and 0 bases from J, the junction contained 9 bases not matched to a gene. This CDR3 comprises 16 residues. CDR3 bases: TGCAGCGTTGAATCCTCGGCGGGGGGCCGCTCCTACGAGCAGTACTTC. This gives the protein CSVESSAGGRSYEQYF.

The rearrangement links TRBV4-1 to TRBJ2-2; weak D call: TRBD1 (5 bases). Germline V gene sequence: CDR1 MGHRA, CDR2 YSYEKL. V lost 2 bases and J lost 5, with 12 bases in between. The CDR3 has 15 amino acids. The CDR3 reads CASSQPSRETGELFF. The CDR3 DNA reads as TGCGCCAGCAGCCAACCATCCAGGGAAACCGGGGAGCTGTTTTTT.

The chain employs TRBV5-6 and TRBJ1-1, with D possibly TRBD1 on 6 matching bases. The CDR3 is 14 residues long. Between the trimmed V and J ends, which lost 4 bases and 5 bases, there was a span of 15 bases. The germline V gene has CDR1 SGHDT and CDR2 YYEEEE. The CDR3 bases are TGTGCCAGCAGCACTATAGACAGGTCTACTGAAGCTTTCTTT. It specifies CASSTIDRSTEAFF.

This clone occurred once. The rearrangement joins TRBV6-6 to TRBJ2-7, with TRBD1 as a possible D gene (6 bases). Germline CDR1 and CDR2: MNHNY and SVGAGI (reference sequence). The CDR3 runs 15 residues. Trimming removed 1 base at V and 0 bases at J, with 10 bases between. The DNA of the CDR3 is TGTGCCAGCAGTTACTTTCCGGGACACTCCTACGAGCAGTACTTC. As protein: CASSYFPGHSYEQYF.

The rearrangement uses TRBV7-9 and TRBJ2-7; no reliable D call. Per the germline V gene, CDR1 is SEHNR and CDR2 is FQNEAQ (reference sequence). V lost 4 bases to trimming and J lost 0 bases, with 13 bases between them. CDR3 size: 15 residues. CDR3 in amino acids: CASSSPGQTSYEQYF. Written as DNA, the CDR3 is TGTGCCAGCAGCTCACCGGGTCAAACCTCCTACGAGCAGTACTTC.

This chain uses TRBV30 with TRBJ2-5; 7 bases map to TRBD2. This CDR3 contains 13 residues. Germline CDR1 GTSNPN, CDR2 SVGIG (reference sequence). J gave up 5 bases and V 8 bases, and 11 bases lay outside the gene matches. CDR3: CARRSGGGETQYF. The DNA of the CDR3 is TGTGCCCGTCGATCCGGGGGAGGGGAGACCCAGTACTTC.

This sequence joins TRBV15 and TRBJ2-4; 10 nucleotides match TRBD2. Germline V gene data show CDR1 as LNHNV and CDR2 as YYDKDF (reference sequence). There are 15 residues in the CDR3. Trimming took 1 base from V and 9 from J; bases not matched to a gene: 6. The CDR3 loop is CATSRASGSWSIQYF. The CDR3 bases are TGTGCCACCAGCAGAGCTAGCGGGAGTTGGAGCATTCAGTACTTC. The full variable domain, rest sourced from reference TRBV15 and TRBJ2-4, is DAMVIQNPRYQVTQFGKPVTLSCSQTLNHNVMYWYQQKSSQAPKLLFHYYDKDFNNEADTPDNFQSRRPNTSFCFLDIRSPGLGDTAMYLCATSRASGSWSIQYFGAGTRLSVL.

This chain links TRBV4-3 with TRBJ2-7, with 11 bases lining up with TRBD1. J lost 2 bases, V lost 0 bases, and 3 bases had no gene match. Germline CDR1 reads LGHNA; CDR2 reads YSLEER. The CDR3 is made up of 16 amino acids. The CDR3 is CASSQDRTGGPYEQYF. CDR3 DNA sequence: TGCGCCAGCAGCCAAGATCGGACAGGGGGCCCCTACGAGCAGTACTTC.

The chain has TRBV6-5 and TRBJ2-7; D is possibly TRBD2 (5 bases). CDR1 MNHEY and CDR2 SVGAGI come from the germline V gene. V lost 6 bases to trimming and J lost 2 bases, with 17 bases between them. The length of the CDR3 is 15 residues. CDR3 in DNA: TGTGCCAGCAGAGCGGACCGCCGTAAAGCCTACGAGCAGTACTTC. This encodes CASRADRRKAYEQYF.